The 28 T cell receptor beta chains below come from one sample, sequenced in a study of post-analysis software for immune sequencing data. Included in the TCR beta cDNA libraries were unique molecular identifiers. TCRdb reprocessed the PCR reads via MiXCR and lists one record per CDR3 protein. The sample lists more than 450,000 distinct CDR3 sequences, 44% seen once, with more than 1.5% in the top ten. Their cognate antigens are unknown. Study results and caveats: Relative to controls, patients had five TRBV segments at higher frequency, with TRBV5-6, TRBV5-1 and TRBV20-1 among these.

Sequenced input: blood. The receptor set was obtained from a girl aged 10-17 years with multiple sclerosis.

The chain has TRBV10-3 and TRBJ1-6; 7 bases are a match to TRBD1. J gave up 10 bases and V 0 bases, and 6 bases lay outside the gene matches. This CDR3 has 15 residues. Germline CDR1 ENHRY, CDR2 SYGVKD. CDR3 sequence: CAISESGQGDSPLHF. The CDR3 DNA reads TGTGCCATCAGTGAGTCAGGTCAGGGGGACTCACCCCTCCACTTT.

This clonotype was seen a handful of times. This chain uses TRBV12-3 or TRBV12-4 with TRBJ1-4; possibly TRBD1 for D (5 bases). Trimming pared 5 bases from V and 2 bases from J, leaving 12 bases between. The CDR3 length is 15 residues. Here the CDR3 DNA reads TGTGCCAGCAGTCGCCCGACAGATACTAATGAAAAACTGTTTTTT. Amino acids: CASSRPTDTNEKLFF.

J is TRBJ1-1 and V is TRBV5-1; 7 bases are a match to TRBD1. After removal of 3 bases from V and 11 bases from J, the junction contained 10 bases not matched to a gene. This CDR3 is built from 13 residues. Germline V gene data show CDR1 as SGHRS and CDR2 as YFSETQ. The CDR3 sequence: CASSYNRGFGAFF. The CDR3 DNA follows: TGCGCCAGCAGCTACAACAGGGGATTTGGGGCTTTCTTT. The variable domain in full, completed from reference TRBV5-1 and TRBJ1-1, reads KAGVTQTPRYLIKTRGQQVTLSCSPISGHRSVSWYQQTPGQGLQFLFEYFSETQRNKGNFPGRFSGRQFSNSRSEMNVSTLELGDSALYLCASSYNRGFGAFFGQGTRLTVV.

This clonotype has more than one count but fewer than ten. The chain uses TRBV7-6 and TRBJ2-6; 10 nucleotides agree with TRBD1. CDR3 length: 18 amino acids. Germline CDR1 reads SGHVS; CDR2 reads FNYEAQ. V was pared by 0 bases and J by 3 bases, with 5 bases of the junction left unmatched. CDR3: CASSLARQGARGANVLTF. DNA of the CDR3: TGTGCCAGCAGCTTAGCAAGACAGGGGGCGCGTGGGGCCAACGTCCTGACTTTC.

This clonotype was counted between two and nine times. The chain employs TRBV6-5 and TRBJ2-7; TRBD2 is a possible D gene (5 bases). This CDR3 has 13 residues. The V end lost 4 bases, the J end lost 4 bases, and 11 bases lay between the germline ends. Germline assignment: CDR1 MNHEY and CDR2 SVGAGI. As DNA, the CDR3 is TGTGCCAGCAGTTGCCCGGACTGTTACGAGCAGTACTTC. Translating it yields CASSCPDCYEQYF.

V is TRBV12-3 or TRBV12-4 and J is TRBJ2-5, with 9 bases aligning to TRBD1. Unmatched junction bases numbered 1, after V lost 4 bases and J lost 1 base. The CDR3 loop spans 14 amino acids. CDR3 DNA: TGTGCCAGCAGTTGGGACAGGGCCCAAGAGACCCAGTACTTC. Translated, it gives CASSWDRAQETQYF.

The genes are TRBV27 and TRBJ2-6; the D is unclear. V was clipped by 2 bases and J by 2 bases, with 13 bases between them. Germline loops: CDR1 MNHEY, CDR2 SMNVEV (reference sequence). CDR3 length equals 17 residues. The CDR3: CASSLGAGGPGANVLTF. DNA of the CDR3: TGTGCCAGCAGTTTAGGCGCCGGTGGCCCTGGGGCCAACGTCCTGACTTTC.

This chain connects TRBV3-1 to TRBJ2-1, with TRBD2 matching 11 bases. Germline loops: CDR1 LGHDT, CDR2 YNNKEL (reference sequence). V was clipped by 4 bases and J by 4 bases; unmatched bases: 6. This CDR3 region has 16 residues. Here the CDR3 reads CASSPEGLADYNEQFF. The CDR3 DNA reads TGTGCCAGCAGCCCGGAGGGACTAGCGGATTACAATGAGCAGTTCTTC.

The chain recombines TRBV4-1 with TRBJ2-1; TRBD2 agrees at 8 bases. Germline trimming cut 0 bases from V and 3 bases from J; bases unmatched to any gene: 13. The CDR3 runs to 19 residues. Germline V gene data show CDR1 as MGHRA and CDR2 as YSYEKL. Here the CDR3 reads CASSQDGSGLAGSYNEQFF. The CDR3, as DNA: TGCGCCAGCAGCCAAGATGGATCGGGATTAGCGGGAAGCTACAATGAGCAGTTCTTC.

The chain uses TRBV12-3 or TRBV12-4 and TRBJ2-1; 8 nucleotides match TRBD1. TRBJ1-2 explains the end of the DNA better; the J call may be wrong. The length of the CDR3 is 14 residues. CDR3: CASSSWQGAPGYTF. CDR3 sequence (DNA): TGTGCCAGCAGTTCGTGGCAGGGGGCCCCTGGCTACACCTTC.

This chain uses TRBV29-1 with TRBJ2-7; 10 positions match TRBD1. V was pared by 7 bases and J by 2 bases, with 5 bases of the junction left unmatched. CDR3 length equals 13 residues. Germline-derived CDR1 and CDR2 are SQVTM and ANQGSEA. CDR3 nucleotides: TGCAGCGCCCAAGGACAGGGGGCCTACGAGCAGTACTTC. Translation gives CSAQGQGAYEQYF.

This clonotype was observed a few times. The missing conserved phenylalanine or tryptophan at the end of this CDR3 makes a read error likely. The chain has TRBV9 and TRBJ2-7; weak D call: TRBD2 (5 bases). CDR3 length: 13 residues. Between the trimmed V and J ends, which lost 4 bases and 4 bases, there was a span of 12 bases. CDR1 is SGDLS and CDR2 is YYNGEE in the germline V gene. CDR3 region: CASSPSGGYEQYL. Written as DNA, the CDR3 is TGTGCCAGCAGCCCGTCCGGCGGGTACGAGCAGTACTTA.

The chain carries TRBV7-2 and TRBJ2-1, with D perhaps matching TRBD2 (6 bases). V dropped 8 bases and J dropped 11 bases, with 19 bases sitting between them. Germline V gene data show CDR1 as SGHTA and CDR2 as FQGNSA. The CDR3 runs to 13 residues. The CDR3 region has the DNA TGTGCCAGCGGCGTACGGATGGGGGGACAGCAGTTCTTC. Its translation: CASGVRMGGQQFF.

The chain carries TRBV20-1 and TRBJ2-5, with 10 bases matching TRBD1. After removal of 3 bases from V and 6 bases from J, the junction contained 7 bases not matched to a gene. This CDR3 comprises 14 residues. Looked up from germline, CDR1 is DFQATT and CDR2 is SNEGSKA (reference sequence). The CDR3 region is CSASQGQGGQTQYF. The CDR3 nucleotides read TGCAGTGCTAGCCAAGGACAGGGGGGGCAGACCCAGTACTTC.

This clonotype has more than one count but fewer than ten. The J gene is TRBJ2-3, the V gene TRBV12-3 or TRBV12-4; D unresolved. This CDR3 is built from 12 residues. V shed 6 bases and J shed 14 bases, with 18 bases lying between them. CDR3 sequence reads: CASSQDPLSLYF. CDR3 in DNA: TGTGCCAGCAGCCAGGACCCCTTGTCCCTGTATTTT.

The V and J genes are TRBV5-4 and TRBJ2-5; D is uncertain. The CDR3 totals 14 residues. The germline V gene encodes CDR1 SGHNT and CDR2 YYREEE (reference sequence). V was shortened by 0 bases and J by 1 base, with 7 bases between the two germline ends. The CDR3 here is CASSLEAFQETQYF. The CDR3 DNA reads TGTGCCAGCAGCTTGGAAGCCTTCCAAGAGACCCAGTACTTC.

The genes are TRBV12-3 or TRBV12-4 and TRBJ2-3; no clear D. V dropped 4 bases and J dropped 10 bases, with 12 bases sitting between them. The CDR3 totals 12 residues. The CDR3 reads CASSSKPGAQYF. The CDR3, as DNA: TGTGCCAGCAGTTCAAAGCCCGGTGCGCAGTATTTT.

This clonotype was picked up a small number of times. The chain uses TRBV6-5 and TRBJ2-1; D is unclear. Trimming took 8 bases from V and 0 from J, leaving 14 bases between them. There are 15 residues in the CDR3. Germline loops: CDR1 MNHEY, CDR2 SVGAGI. CDR3: CASRSLTSSYNEQFF. The CDR3 DNA reads as TGTGCCAGCCGTAGTCTAACCAGCTCCTACAATGAGCAGTTCTTC.

This chain joins TRBV20-1 and TRBJ2-1; TRBD2 aligns across 12 bases. The germline V gene has CDR1 DFQATT and CDR2 SNEGSKA (reference sequence). V lost 2 bases and J lost 8; bases outside the gene matches: 7. The length of the CDR3 is 15 residues. The CDR3, as DNA: TGCAGTGCTAGAAGTACTAGCGGGAGGAGGGATGAGCAGTTCTTC. Encoded protein: CSARSTSGRRDEQFF.

Points on this clonotype: Sequence at one end of the junction differs from germline and may be a read error. The chain has TRBV13 and TRBJ2-1; D is ambiguous. Germline V gene data show CDR1 as PRHDT and CDR2 as FYEKMQ (reference sequence). The CDR3 runs to 16 residues. CDR3 in amino acids: CASSPRLSPPYKEQFF. Here the CDR3 DNA reads TGTGCCAGCAGCCCCCGGCTGAGTCCCCCCTACAAGGAGCAGTTCTTC. The whole variable domain, filled in from reference TRBV13 and TRBJ2-1, reads AAGVIQSPRHLIKEKRETATLKCYPIPRHDTVYWYQQGPGQDPQFLISFYEKMQSDKGSIPDRFSAQQFSDYHSELNMSSLELGDSALYFCASSPRLSPPYKEQFFGPGTRLTVL.

V and J are TRBV20-1 and TRBJ2-7, with D perhaps matching TRBD2 (6 bases). Germline CDR1 DFQATT, CDR2 SNEGSKA (reference sequence). CDR3 size: 15 residues. Trimming stripped 4 bases from V and 0 bases from J, with 16 bases between. The DNA of the CDR3 is TGCAGTGCTATAGGAGGGGCCGAAACCTCCTACGAGCAGTACTTC. The encoded protein is CSAIGGAETSYEQYF.

This chain connects TRBV5-1 to TRBJ2-3; 14 bases fit TRBD2. The CDR3 totals 16 residues. Per germline, CDR1 SGHRS and CDR2 YFSETQ. The V and J ends lost 4 bases and 2 bases, in that order; junction bases with no gene match: 3. CDR3 amino acids: CASSAGLAGVTDTQYF. CDR3 nucleotides: TGCGCCAGCAGCGCGGGACTAGCGGGAGTCACAGATACGCAGTATTTT.

The V gene is TRBV12-3 or TRBV12-4, the J gene TRBJ2-3, with 9 bases matching TRBD2. The CDR3 is made up of 15 amino acids. The ends lost 5 bases at V and 10 bases at J; junction bases unmatched: 13. The chain's CDR3 is CASSLGLAQSRAQYF. DNA of the CDR3: TGTGCCAGCAGTCTTGGACTAGCGCAGAGCAGGGCGCAGTATTTT.

The V call is TRBV6-1, the J call TRBJ2-7; 7 bases match TRBD1. CDR1 is MNHNS, CDR2 SASEGT, per germline. CDR3 length: 13 residues. After removal of 4 bases from V and 3 bases from J, the junction contained 3 bases not matched to a gene. CDR3 in amino acids: CASSGDSNYEQYF. The CDR3, as DNA: TGTGCCAGCAGTGGGGACAGTAACTACGAGCAGTACTTC.

The chain couples TRBV20-1 to TRBJ2-5; perhaps TRBD1 as D (5 bases). Deletions cut 3 bases from V and 1 base from J, with 9 bases between. Looked up from germline, CDR1 is DFQATT and CDR2 is SNEGSKA (reference sequence). The CDR3 runs 13 residues. The CDR3 nucleotides are TGCAGTGCTAGGAGTGACAGCCAAGAGACCCAGTACTTC. This gives the protein CSARSDSQETQYF.

This chain uses TRBV11-2 with TRBJ2-7; the match to TRBD2 covers 11 bases. The CDR3 is 17 amino acids. Germline loops: CDR1 SGHAT, CDR2 FQNNGV. J was trimmed by 2 bases and V by 5 bases; bases with no gene match: 11. CDR3 sequence: CASSSELAGVYAYEQYF. The CDR3 DNA is TGTGCCAGCAGCAGCGAACTAGCGGGAGTGTATGCCTACGAGCAGTACTTC. The full variable domain, its missing parts supplied by reference TRBV11-2 and TRBJ2-7, is EAGVAQSPRYKIIEKRQSVAFWCNPISGHATLYWYQQILGQGPKLLIQFQNNGVVDDSQLPKDRFSAERLKGVDSTLKIQPAKLEDSAVYLCASSSELAGVYAYEQYFGPGTRLTVT.

This clonotype was observed once. The chain recombines TRBV12-3 or TRBV12-4 with TRBJ1-5; D uncertain. The CDR3 extends over 14 amino acids. V lost 4 bases and J lost 1, with 8 bases in between. The CDR3 sequence is CASSSDGSNQPQHF. CDR3 sequence (DNA): TGTGCCAGCAGTTCGGACGGGAGCAATCAGCCCCAGCATTTT.

The chain combines TRBV20-1 with TRBJ2-5; 8 bases fit TRBD1. Germline V gene sequence: CDR1 DFQATT, CDR2 SNEGSKA (reference sequence). V was clipped by 1 base and J by 3 bases; unmatched bases: 1. The CDR3 extends over 13 amino acids. CDR3 sequence reads: CSARVQGEETQYF. In DNA, the CDR3 is TGCAGTGCTAGAGTACAGGGGGAAGAGACCCAGTACTTC.